The T cell receptor beta chain under discussion was sequenced for a study of early T cells in non-severe SARS-CoV-2 infection. General study points: Anti-spike CD8 specificities were favored by VDJdb matching, whose results missed private and CD4 specificities.

This clonotype was seen many times. What it recognizes is unknown. Unique molecular identifiers tagged individual cDNA molecules. TCRdb redid the calling of the 5' RACE reads with MiXCR, one entry per CDR3 protein. Of some 54,000 distinct CDR3 sequences listed, over 7.5% were seen once; the top ten hold around 8.6%. The sample was whole blood. This TCR came from an adult who was a healthcare worker with PCR-confirmed SARS-CoV-2 infection or an uninfected control (not recorded which).

The CDR3 DNA reads TGTGCCAGCAGCCTCGCCTTACCCTCTAGCGGGGAGACCCAGTACTTC. Its translation is CASSLALPSSGETQYF. The gene calls are TRBV7-6 and TRBJ2-5; TRBD2 matches at 8 bases. V lost 5 bases and J lost 5; bases outside the gene matches: 13. The CDR3 spans 16 residues. From germline, CDR1 is SGHVS and CDR2 FNYEAQ.